Each of the 14 T cell receptor beta chains below was sequenced from the same sample in a study of T cells after yellow fever vaccination. TCRdb reprocessed the 5' RACE reads via MiXCR and lists one record per CDR3 protein. The sample holds about 240,000 distinct CDR3 sequences; approximately 3.6% are singletons and the top ten take under 20%. Sequencing used PBMCs, obtained 15 days after the yellow fever booster vaccination. These receptors were obtained from a man younger than 35 who received the YFV17D yellow fever vaccine.

The chain couples TRBV16 to TRBJ1-5, with D unclear. The CDR3 is 13 residues long. With 5 bases removed from V and 0 bases from J, the gap between germline ends came to 5 bases. Per the germline V gene, CDR1 is KGHSY and CDR2 is FQNENV. The CDR3 coding sequence is TGTGCCAGCAGCATTCATAGCAATCAGCCCCAGCATTTT. Amino acid sequence: CASSIHSNQPQHF.

In its sample, this clonotype was seen many times. The genes are TRBV7-8 and TRBJ1-5, with TRBD1 as a possible D gene (5 bases). V was trimmed by 5 bases and J by 0 bases, leaving 17 bases between them. This CDR3 has 17 amino acids. Per germline, CDR1 SGHVS and CDR2 FQNEAQ. The CDR3 here is CASSKVEGTYSNQPQHF. In DNA, the CDR3 is TGTGCCAGCAGCAAGGTGGAGGGGACTTATAGCAATCAGCCCCAGCATTTT.

This clonotype was recorded many times. V and J are TRBV7-3 and TRBJ2-1; unclear D gene. V shed 7 bases and J shed 4 bases, with 11 bases lying between them. The V gene's germline CDR1 is SGHTA and CDR2 FQGTGA. The CDR3 sequence is 13 residues long. The CDR3: CASTQPGYNEQFF. The CDR3 DNA reads TGTGCCAGCACCCAACCGGGTTACAATGAGCAGTTCTTC. The entire variable domain, with the rest obtained from reference TRBV7-3 and TRBJ2-1, is as follows: GAGVSQTPSNKVTEKGKYVELRCDPISGHTALYWYRQSLGQGPEFLIYFQGTGAADDSGLPNDRFFAVRPEGSVSTLKIQRTERGDSAVYLCASTQPGYNEQFFGPGTRLTVL.

This clonotype was detected ten times or more. V gene TRBV7-8 combines with J gene TRBJ1-1; TRBD1 matches at 8 bases. This CDR3 has 17 amino acids. The J segment lost 9 bases and the V segment lost 5 bases, leaving 20 bases of the junction unmatched. CDR1 is SGHVS, CDR2 FQNEAQ, per germline. CDR3: CASSDPSGTGGSIQAFF. CDR3 coding DNA: TGTGCCAGCAGCGATCCTTCCGGGACAGGCGGTAGTATTCAAGCTTTCTTT.

This clonotype was detected many times. The chain carries TRBV7-2 and TRBJ2-3; perhaps TRBD2 as D (5 bases). The germline V gene has CDR1 SGHTA and CDR2 FQGNSA. The CDR3 is made up of 14 amino acids. Between the trimmed V and J ends, which lost 1 base and 3 bases, there was a span of 8 bases. The CDR3: CASSLGWETDTQYF. The CDR3 DNA is TGTGCCAGCAGCTTAGGTTGGGAGACAGATACGCAGTATTTT.

This clonotype was recorded many times. The V gene is TRBV10-3, the J gene TRBJ2-7; tentative D call: TRBD2 (6 bases). The CDR3 loop spans 12 amino acids. The V end lost 4 bases, the J end lost 7 bases, and 11 bases lay between the germline ends. Germline CDR1 ENHRY, CDR2 SYGVKD. CDR3 amino acids: CAISAVGREQYF. The CDR3 coding sequence is TGTGCCATCAGTGCGGTGGGGAGGGAGCAGTACTTC.

This clonotype was recorded many times. The chain joins TRBV7-6 to TRBJ1-1, with 7 bases aligning to TRBD1. The germline CDR1 and CDR2 sequences are SGHVS and FNYEAQ. The V gene end was trimmed by 5 bases and the J gene end by 1 base; junction bases not matched to a gene: 7. This CDR3 region has 15 residues. CDR3 region: CASSKGQTANTEAFF. Here the CDR3 DNA reads TGTGCCAGCAGCAAGGGACAGACAGCGAACACTGAAGCTTTCTTT.

There are many counts of this clonotype. The genes are TRBV6-5 and TRBJ2-3; D may be TRBD1 (6 bases). The CDR3 totals 13 residues. Germline CDR1 MNHEY, CDR2 SVGAGI. Trimming removed 6 bases at V and 6 bases at J, with 13 bases between. The CDR3 bases are TGTGCCAGCAGGTTTGGGGGCGGGGATACGCAGTATTTT. Translating it yields CASRFGGGDTQYF.

This clonotype was recorded at least ten times. One junction end disagrees with the germline gene, perhaps due to a read error. The chain uses TRBV12-3 or TRBV12-4 and TRBJ1-6; maybe TRBD1 (5 bases). CDR3 length: 13 amino acids. As DNA, the CDR3 is TGTGCCACCAGTTATCAGGGACCGACACCCCTCCACTTT. Translating it yields CATSYQGPTPLHF.

This clonotype was counted many times. The chain's CDR3 is CASSLGAPQETQYF. The CDR3 DNA reads TGCGCCAGCAGCTTGGGAGCACCACAAGAGACCCAGTACTTC. The V call is TRBV5-1, the J call TRBJ2-5; D gene uncertain. There are 14 residues in the CDR3. V shed 0 bases and J shed 2 bases, with 8 bases lying between them. Germline assignment: CDR1 SGHRS and CDR2 YFSETQ.

This clonotype has a count of ten or more. V usage is TRBV5-1 and J usage is TRBJ1-2; 8 nucleotides agree with TRBD1. The CDR3 length is 13 residues. The V and J ends lost 1 base and 6 bases, in that order; junction bases with no gene match: 2. Germline lookup yields CDR1 SGHRS and CDR2 YFSETQ. The CDR3 DNA reads as TGCGCCAGCAGCTTGTCAGGGGGCCATGGCTACACCTTC. It encodes CASSLSGGHGYTF.

This clonotype was seen many times. The chain combines TRBV6-6 with TRBJ1-2; D may be TRBD1 (6 bases). This CDR3 has 16 amino acids. Looked up from germline, CDR1 is MNHNY and CDR2 is SVGAGI (reference sequence). Trimming removed 2 bases at V and 2 bases at J, with 15 bases between. The DNA for the CDR3 is TGTGCCAGCAGTTACGGTAGCGGTCAGGGGAACTATGGCTACACCTTC. It codes for CASSYGSGQGNYGYTF.

On this clonotype itself: This may be a read error: a much more frequent sequence differs by one nucleotide. The chain is built from TRBV27 and TRBJ2-1, with D perhaps assigned TRBD1 or TRBD2 (6 bases each). V was pared by 4 bases and J by 12 bases, with 10 bases between. Germline CDR1 reads MNHEY; CDR2 reads SMNVEV (reference sequence). The CDR3 has 11 amino acids. For the CDR3, the DNA is TGTGCCAGCAGTTGGGGGGCTGTGCAGTTCTTC. Its translation is CASSWGAVQFF.

This clonotype has a count of ten or more. This chain links TRBV12-3 or TRBV12-4 with TRBJ2-5; no clear D. The CDR3 has 12 residues. The V and J ends lost 7 bases and 7 bases respectively, with 13 bases between them. CDR3 region: CASNENPGTQYF. Here the CDR3 DNA reads TGTGCCAGCAACGAAAACCCGGGGACCCAGTACTTC.